This T cell receptor beta chain came from a study of shared clonotypes between healthy human individuals. The wider study: Three CD4 naive, three CD4 memory, two CD8 naive and one CD8 memory plate were used per donor. Findings and limits, study-wide: The study generally estimated greater richness for naive than memory subsets.

As for this clone: Its target is unknown.

CDR1 is GTSNPN, CDR2 SVGIG, per germline (reference sequence). This CDR3 has 13 residues. V was clipped by 4 bases and J by 2 bases, with 8 bases between them. The assay was immunoSEQ multiplex PCR, and TCRdb's table has in-frame clones only and misses some. Of 950,000 to 1,300,000 clones in the sample, around 75% were seen once. The chain carries TRBV30 and TRBJ2-2; D is ambiguous. Sample: memory CD4+ T cells sorted from blood. Regarding subset: CD45RA-negative fraction. The receptor comes from a man between 18 and 29 years old in good health. CDR3 sequence (DNA): TGTGCCTGGAACTCCCTCAACACCGGGGAGCTGTTTTTT. Protein sequence: CAWNSLNTGELFF.